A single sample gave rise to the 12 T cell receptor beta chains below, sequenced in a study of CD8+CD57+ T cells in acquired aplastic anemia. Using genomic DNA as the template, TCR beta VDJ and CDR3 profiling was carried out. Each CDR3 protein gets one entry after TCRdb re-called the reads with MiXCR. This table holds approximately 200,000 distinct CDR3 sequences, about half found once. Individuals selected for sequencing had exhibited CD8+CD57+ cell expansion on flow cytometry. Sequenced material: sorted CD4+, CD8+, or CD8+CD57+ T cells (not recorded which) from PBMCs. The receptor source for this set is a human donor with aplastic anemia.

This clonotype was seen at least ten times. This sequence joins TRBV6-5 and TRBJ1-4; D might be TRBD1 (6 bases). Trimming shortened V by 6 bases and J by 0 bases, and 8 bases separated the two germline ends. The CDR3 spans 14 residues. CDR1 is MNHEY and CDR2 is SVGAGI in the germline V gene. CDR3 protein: CASRDSATNEKLFF. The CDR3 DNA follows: TGTGCCAGCAGGGACAGCGCAACTAATGAAAAACTGTTTTTT.

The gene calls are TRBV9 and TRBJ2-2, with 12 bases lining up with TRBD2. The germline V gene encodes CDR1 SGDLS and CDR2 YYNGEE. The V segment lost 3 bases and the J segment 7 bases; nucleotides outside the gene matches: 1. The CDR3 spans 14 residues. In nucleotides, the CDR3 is TGTGCCAGCAGCGCGACTAGCGGGGGCGGGGAGCTGTTTTTT. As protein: CASSATSGGGELFF.

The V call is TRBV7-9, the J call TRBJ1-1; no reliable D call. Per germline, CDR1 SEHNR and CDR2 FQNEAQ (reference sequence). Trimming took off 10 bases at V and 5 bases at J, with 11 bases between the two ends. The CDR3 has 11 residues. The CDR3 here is CAIPDGTEAFF. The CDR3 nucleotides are TGTGCCATCCCGGACGGGACTGAAGCTTTCTTT.

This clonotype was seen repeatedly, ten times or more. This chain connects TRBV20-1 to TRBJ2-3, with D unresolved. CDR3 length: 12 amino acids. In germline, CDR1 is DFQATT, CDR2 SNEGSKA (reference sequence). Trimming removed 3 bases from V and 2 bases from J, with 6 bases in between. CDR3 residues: CSASSNTDTQYF. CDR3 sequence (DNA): TGCAGTGCTAGTTCAAACACAGATACGCAGTATTTT.

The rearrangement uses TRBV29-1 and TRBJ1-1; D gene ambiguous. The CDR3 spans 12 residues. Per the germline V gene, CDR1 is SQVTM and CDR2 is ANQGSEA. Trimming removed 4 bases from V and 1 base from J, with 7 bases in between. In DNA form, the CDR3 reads TGCAGCGTTGCCCCTGGGAACACTGAAGCTTTCTTT. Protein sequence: CSVAPGNTEAFF.

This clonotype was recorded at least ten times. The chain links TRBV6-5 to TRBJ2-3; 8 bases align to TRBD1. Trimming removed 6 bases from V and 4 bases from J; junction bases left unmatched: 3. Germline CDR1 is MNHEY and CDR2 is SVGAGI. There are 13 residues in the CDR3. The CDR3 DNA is TGTGCCAGCAGGACAGGGGTTGCAGATACGCAGTATTTT. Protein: CASRTGVADTQYF.

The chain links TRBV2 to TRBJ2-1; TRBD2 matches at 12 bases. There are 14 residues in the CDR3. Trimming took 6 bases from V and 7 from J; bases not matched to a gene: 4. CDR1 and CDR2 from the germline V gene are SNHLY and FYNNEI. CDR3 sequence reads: CASRPSGGGNEQFF. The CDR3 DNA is TGTGCCAGCAGACCTAGCGGGGGGGGTAATGAGCAGTTCTTC.

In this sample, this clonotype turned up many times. The CDR3 sequence is CSARDGLAGIRRDTQYF. The CDR3, as DNA: TGCAGTGCTAGAGACGGACTAGCGGGTATAAGGCGGGATACGCAGTATTTT. V gene TRBV20-1 combines with J gene TRBJ2-3, with 11 positions matching TRBD2. V dropped 0 bases and J dropped 6; count of bases not matched to a gene: 11. This CDR3 contains 17 residues. Germline CDR1 and CDR2: DFQATT and SNEGSKA (reference sequence).

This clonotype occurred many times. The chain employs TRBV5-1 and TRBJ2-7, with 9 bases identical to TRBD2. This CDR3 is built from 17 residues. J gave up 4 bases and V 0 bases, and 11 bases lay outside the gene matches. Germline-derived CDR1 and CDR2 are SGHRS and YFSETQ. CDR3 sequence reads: CASSLDIAGDLLYEQYF. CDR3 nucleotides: TGCGCCAGCAGCTTGGATATAGCGGGGGACCTCTTGTACGAGCAGTACTTC.

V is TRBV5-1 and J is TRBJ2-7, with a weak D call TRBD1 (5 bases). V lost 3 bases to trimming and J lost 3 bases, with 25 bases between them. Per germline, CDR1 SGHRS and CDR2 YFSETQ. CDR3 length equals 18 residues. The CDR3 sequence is CASSSGPTTSLGRYEQYF. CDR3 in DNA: TGCGCCAGCAGCTCGGGCCCCACGACTTCACTGGGGCGCTACGAGCAGTACTTC.

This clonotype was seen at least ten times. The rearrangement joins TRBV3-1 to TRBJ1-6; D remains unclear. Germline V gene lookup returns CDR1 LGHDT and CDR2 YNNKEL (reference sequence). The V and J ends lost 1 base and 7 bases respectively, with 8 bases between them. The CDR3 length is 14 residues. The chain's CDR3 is CASSQGWANSPLHF. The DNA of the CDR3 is TGTGCCAGCAGCCAAGGTTGGGCAAATTCACCCCTCCACTTT.

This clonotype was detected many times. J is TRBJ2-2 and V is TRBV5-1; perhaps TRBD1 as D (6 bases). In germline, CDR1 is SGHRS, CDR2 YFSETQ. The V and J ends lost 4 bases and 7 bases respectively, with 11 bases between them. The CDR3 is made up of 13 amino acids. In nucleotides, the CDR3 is TGCGCCAGCAGCGCCAGGGGTGGCGGGGAGCTGTTTTTT. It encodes CASSARGGGELFF.